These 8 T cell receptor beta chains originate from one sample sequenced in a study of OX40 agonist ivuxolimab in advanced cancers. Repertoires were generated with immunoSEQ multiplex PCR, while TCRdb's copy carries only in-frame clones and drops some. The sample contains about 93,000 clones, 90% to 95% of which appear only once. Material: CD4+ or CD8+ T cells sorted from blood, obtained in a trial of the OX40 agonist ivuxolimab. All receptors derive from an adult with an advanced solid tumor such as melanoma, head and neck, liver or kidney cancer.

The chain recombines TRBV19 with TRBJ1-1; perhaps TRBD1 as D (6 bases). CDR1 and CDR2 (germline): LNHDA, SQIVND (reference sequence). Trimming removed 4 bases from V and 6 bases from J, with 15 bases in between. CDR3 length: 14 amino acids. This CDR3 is CASSTGAVEPEAFF. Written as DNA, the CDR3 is TGTGCCAGTAGTACAGGGGCCGTGGAACCTGAAGCTTTCTTT. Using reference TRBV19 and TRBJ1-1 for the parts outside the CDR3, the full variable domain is DGGITQSPKYLFRKEGQNVTLSCEQNLNHDAMYWYRQDPGQGLRLIYYSQIVNDFQKGDIAEGYSVSREKKESFPLTVTSAQKNPTAFYLCASSTGAVEPEAFFGQGTRLTVV.

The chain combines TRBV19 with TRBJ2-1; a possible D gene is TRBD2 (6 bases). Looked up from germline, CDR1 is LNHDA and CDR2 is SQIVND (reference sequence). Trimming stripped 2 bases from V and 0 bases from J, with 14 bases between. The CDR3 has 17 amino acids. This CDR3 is CASSISDGRSSYNEQFF. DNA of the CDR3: TGTGCCAGTAGTATAAGTGATGGGAGGAGCTCCTACAATGAGCAGTTCTTC.

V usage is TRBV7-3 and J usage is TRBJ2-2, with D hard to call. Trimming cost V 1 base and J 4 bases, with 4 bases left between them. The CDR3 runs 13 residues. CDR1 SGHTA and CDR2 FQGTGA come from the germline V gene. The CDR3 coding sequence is TGTGCCAGCAGCTTAAGCCCCACCGGGGAGCTGTTTTTT. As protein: CASSLSPTGELFF.

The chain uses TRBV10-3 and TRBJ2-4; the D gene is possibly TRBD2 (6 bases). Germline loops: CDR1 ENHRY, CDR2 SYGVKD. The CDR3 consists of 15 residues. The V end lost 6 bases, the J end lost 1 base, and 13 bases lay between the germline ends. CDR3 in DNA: TGTGCCATCAGCCCTTATGGAGGGGCCAAAAACATTCAGTACTTC. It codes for CAISPYGGAKNIQYF.

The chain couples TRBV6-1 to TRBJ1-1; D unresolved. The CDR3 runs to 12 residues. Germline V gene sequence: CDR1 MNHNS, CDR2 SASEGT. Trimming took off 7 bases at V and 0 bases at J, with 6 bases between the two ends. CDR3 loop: CASIRLNTEAFF. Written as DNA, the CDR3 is TGTGCCAGCATCCGACTGAACACTGAAGCTTTCTTT.

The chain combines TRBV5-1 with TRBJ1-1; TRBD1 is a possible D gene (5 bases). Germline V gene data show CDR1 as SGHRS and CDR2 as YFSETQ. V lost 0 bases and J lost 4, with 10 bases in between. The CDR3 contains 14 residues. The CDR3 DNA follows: TGCGCCAGCAGCTTGGGACCCAGGGTCACTGAAGCTTTCTTT. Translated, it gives CASSLGPRVTEAFF.

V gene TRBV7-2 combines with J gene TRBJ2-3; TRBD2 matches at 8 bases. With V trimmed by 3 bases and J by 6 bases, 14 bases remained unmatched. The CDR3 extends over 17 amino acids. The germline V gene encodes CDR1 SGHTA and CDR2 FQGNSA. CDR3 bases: TGTGCCAGCAGCTTGTGGCCTGGACTAGCCCGTGGCGATACGCAGTATTTT. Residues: CASSLWPGLARGDTQYF.

CDR3 DNA: TGCGCCAGCAGCCGCTCGGCCGCAGGTTCGCGGATGGGTGAAGCTTTCTTT. Protein sequence: CASSRSAAGSRMGEAFF. The chain links TRBV4-1 to TRBJ1-1; D not certain. Germline assignment: CDR1 MGHRA and CDR2 YSYEKL. The V end lost 4 bases, the J end lost 7 bases, and 25 bases lay between the germline ends. The CDR3 is made up of 17 amino acids.